The clone carrying this TCR beta chain has a single count. This CDR3 region has 17 residues. V lost 3 bases, J lost 8 bases, and 23 bases lay in between. CDR1 and CDR2 from the germline V gene are SGDLS and YYNGEE. Profiled with immunoSEQ multiplex PCR; TCRdb holds only in-frame clones, not every one. The sample has roughly 130,000 clones; around 80% are singletons. This specimen belongs to a study of blood T cell repertoires in COVID-19. The V call is TRBV9, the J call TRBJ1-4; tentatively, D is TRBD1 (6 bases). Sequencing was performed on peripheral blood. This TCR came from a man in his fifties with acute or convalescent COVID-19. The CDR3 DNA follows: TGTGCCAGCAGCGCCCCCCCTGCGGGCTTTACAGGGGAAAAACTGTTTTTT. The encoded protein is CASSAPPAGFTGEKLFF. Full variable domain (rest looked up from reference TRBV9 and TRBJ1-4): DSGVTQTPKHLITATGQRVTLRCSPRSGDLSVYWYQQSLDQGLQFLIQYYNGEERAKGNILERFSAQQFPDLHSELNLSSLELGDSALYFCASSAPPAGFTGEKLFFGSGTQLSVL.